This T cell receptor (beta chain) was recovered during a study of T cells in Graves' hyperthyroidism and ophthalmopathy. Overall study findings and caveats: Blood also contained most expanded thyroid clonotypes above 0.001. Ophthalmopathy was identified by the model a median around 6.9 months ahead of onset.

TCR beta CDR3 region amplification was performed from RNA transcripts. The HTBI primer set was used in a first-round RT-PCR of the TCR CDR3. TCRdb redid the calling of the multiplex PCR reads with MiXCR, one entry per CDR3 protein. The repertoire holds 640,000 or so distinct CDR3 sequences, with about 14% as singletons. As to this clonotype: Its antigen is undetermined.

Duration under 3 months, a NOSPECS grade of at least 4, and a Clinical Activity Score of at least 3 characterized the ophthalmopathy patients. Uncontrolled infection, other autoimmune disease, pregnancy or lactation disqualified patients from enrolment. This receptor was taken from a middle-aged woman with Graves' ophthalmopathy. Sequencing was performed on blood.

CDR3 bases: TGCAGTGTTAGGACAGGGGGTGGAGAGACCCAGTACTTC. Translation gives CSVRTGGGETQYF. The V and J genes are TRBV20-1 and TRBJ2-5; TRBD1 agrees at 10 bases. CDR3 length: 13 amino acids. The V gene end was trimmed by 7 bases and the J gene end by 4 bases; junction bases not matched to a gene: 6. CDR1 and CDR2 (germline): DFQATT, SNEGSKA (reference sequence).